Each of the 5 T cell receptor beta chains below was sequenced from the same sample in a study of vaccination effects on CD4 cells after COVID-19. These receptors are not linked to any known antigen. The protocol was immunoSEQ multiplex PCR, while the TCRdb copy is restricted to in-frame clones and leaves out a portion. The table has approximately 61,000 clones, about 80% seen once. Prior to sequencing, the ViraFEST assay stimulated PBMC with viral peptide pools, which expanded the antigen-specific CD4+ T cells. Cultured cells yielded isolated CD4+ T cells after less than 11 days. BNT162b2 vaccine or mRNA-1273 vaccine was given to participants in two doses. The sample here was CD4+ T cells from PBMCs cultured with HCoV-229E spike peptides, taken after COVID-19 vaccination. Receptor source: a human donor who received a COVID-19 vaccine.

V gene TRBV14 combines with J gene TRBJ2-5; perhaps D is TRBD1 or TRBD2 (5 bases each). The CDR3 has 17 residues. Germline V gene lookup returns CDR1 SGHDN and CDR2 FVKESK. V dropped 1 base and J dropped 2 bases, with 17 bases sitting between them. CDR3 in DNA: TGTGCCAGCAGCCAAGGGTCCGGGGCTAGCTATCAAGAGACCCAGTACTTC. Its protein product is CASSQGSGASYQETQYF.

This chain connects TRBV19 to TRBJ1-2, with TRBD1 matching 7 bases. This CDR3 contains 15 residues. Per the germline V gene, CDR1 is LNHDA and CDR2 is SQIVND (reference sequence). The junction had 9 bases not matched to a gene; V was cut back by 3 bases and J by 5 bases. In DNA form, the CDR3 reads TGTGCCAGTAGTATTGGGGACAGAGGCGGGTATGGCTACACCTTC. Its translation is CASSIGDRGGYGYTF.

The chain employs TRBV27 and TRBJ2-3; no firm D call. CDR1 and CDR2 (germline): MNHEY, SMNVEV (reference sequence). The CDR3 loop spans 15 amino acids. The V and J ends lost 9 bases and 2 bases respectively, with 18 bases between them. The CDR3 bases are TGTGCCAGTAAAGACATAAGGGATCTCACAGATACGCAGTATTTT. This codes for CASKDIRDLTDTQYF.

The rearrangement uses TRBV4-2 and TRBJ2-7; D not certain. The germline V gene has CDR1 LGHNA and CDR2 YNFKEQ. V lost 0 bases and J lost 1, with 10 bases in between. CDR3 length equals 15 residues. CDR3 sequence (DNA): TGTGCCAGCAGCCAAGATTCTCGGTTATCCTACGAGCAGTACGTC. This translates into CASSQDSRLSYEQYV.

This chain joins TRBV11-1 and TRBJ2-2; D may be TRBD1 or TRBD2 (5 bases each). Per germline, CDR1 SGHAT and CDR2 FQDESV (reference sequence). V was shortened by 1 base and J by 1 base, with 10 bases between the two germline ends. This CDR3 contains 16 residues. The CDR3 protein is CASSLVRGVNTGELFF. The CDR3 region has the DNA TGTGCCAGCAGCTTAGTTCGAGGGGTGAACACCGGGGAGCTGTTTTTT.